The source of this T cell receptor beta chain is a study of blood T cell repertoires in COVID-19. Study information: Italy, Spain and the United States were the sources of the convalescent and acute COVID-19 samples. PBMCs, B-cell-depleted T cells, or T cells were the source of the cDNA or gDNA that made up the material.

Trimming removed 4 bases from V and 6 bases from J, with 16 bases in between. CDR1 is SGHAT and CDR2 is FQNNGV in the germline V gene. The CDR3 covers 15 residues. Per the authors' pipeline: Amplification with reference gene primers provided the estimates of nucleated cell counts. Method: immunoSEQ multiplex PCR; TCRdb's copy keeps in-frame clones and lacks some. D and trimming come from the DNA, and the V and J calls and clone size come from that table. The sample lists about 89,000 clones, roughly 90% occurring once. This chain uses TRBV11-2 with TRBJ2-1, with D possibly TRBD2 on 8 matching bases. The sample taken for sequencing was peripheral blood. The clonotype was recovered from a human donor with active COVID-19. The donor label of this sample is uncertain. Written as DNA, the CDR3 is TGTGCCAGCAGCTCCGGACAGGCGGGGGGCAATGAGCAGTTCTTC. Translated: CASSSGQAGGNEQFF.